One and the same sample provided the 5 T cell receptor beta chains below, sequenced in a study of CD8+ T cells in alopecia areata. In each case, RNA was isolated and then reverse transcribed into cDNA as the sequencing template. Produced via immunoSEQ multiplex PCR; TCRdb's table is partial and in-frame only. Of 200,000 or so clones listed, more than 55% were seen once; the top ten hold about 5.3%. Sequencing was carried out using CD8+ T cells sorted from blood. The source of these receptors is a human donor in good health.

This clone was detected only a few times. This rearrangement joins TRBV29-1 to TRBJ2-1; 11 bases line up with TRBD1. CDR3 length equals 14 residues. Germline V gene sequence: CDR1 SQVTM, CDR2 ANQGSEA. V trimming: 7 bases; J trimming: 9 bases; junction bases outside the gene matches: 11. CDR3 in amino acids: CSGTDGQGAFEQFF. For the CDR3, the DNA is TGCAGCGGTACCGATGGACAGGGGGCGTTTGAGCAGTTCTTC.

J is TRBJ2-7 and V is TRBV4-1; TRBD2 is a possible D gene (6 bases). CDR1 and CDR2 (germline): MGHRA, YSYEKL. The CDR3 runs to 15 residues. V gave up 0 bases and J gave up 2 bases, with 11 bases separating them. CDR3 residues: CASSQDRDLAYEQYF. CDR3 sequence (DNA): TGCGCCAGCAGCCAAGATCGGGACTTGGCCTACGAGCAGTACTTC.

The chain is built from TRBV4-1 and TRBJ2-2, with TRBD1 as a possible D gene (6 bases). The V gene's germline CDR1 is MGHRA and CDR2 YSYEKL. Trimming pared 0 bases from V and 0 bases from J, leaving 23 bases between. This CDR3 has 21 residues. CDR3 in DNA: TGCGCCAGCAGCCAAGATCTGGGGACACCGATACCCAGTCCGAACACCGGGGAGCTGTTTTTT. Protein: CASSQDLGTPIPSPNTGELFF.

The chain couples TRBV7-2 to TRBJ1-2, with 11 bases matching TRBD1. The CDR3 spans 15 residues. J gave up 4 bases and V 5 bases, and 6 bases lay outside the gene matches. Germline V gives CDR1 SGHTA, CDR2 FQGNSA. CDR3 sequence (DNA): TGTGCCAGCAGCCCGGGGACAGGGGGGTCCTATGGCTACACCTTC. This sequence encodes CASSPGTGGSYGYTF.

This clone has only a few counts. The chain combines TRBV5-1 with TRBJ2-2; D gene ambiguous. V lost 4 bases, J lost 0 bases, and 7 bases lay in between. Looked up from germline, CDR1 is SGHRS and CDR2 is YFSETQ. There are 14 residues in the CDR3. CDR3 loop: CASSGDTNTGELFF. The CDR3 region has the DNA TGCGCCAGCAGCGGCGACACGAACACCGGGGAGCTGTTTTTT.